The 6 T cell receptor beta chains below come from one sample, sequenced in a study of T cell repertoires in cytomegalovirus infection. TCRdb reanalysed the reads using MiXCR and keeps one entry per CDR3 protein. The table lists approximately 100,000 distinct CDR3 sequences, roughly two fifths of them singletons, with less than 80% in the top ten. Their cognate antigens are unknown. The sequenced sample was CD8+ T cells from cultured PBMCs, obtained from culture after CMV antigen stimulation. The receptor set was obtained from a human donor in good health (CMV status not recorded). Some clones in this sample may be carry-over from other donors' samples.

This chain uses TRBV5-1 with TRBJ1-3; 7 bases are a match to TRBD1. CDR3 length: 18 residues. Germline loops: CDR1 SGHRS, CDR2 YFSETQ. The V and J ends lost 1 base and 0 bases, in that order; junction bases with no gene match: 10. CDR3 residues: CASSLSRDRDPSGNTIYF. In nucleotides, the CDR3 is TGCGCCAGCAGCTTGTCCCGGGACAGAGACCCCTCTGGAAACACCATATATTTT.

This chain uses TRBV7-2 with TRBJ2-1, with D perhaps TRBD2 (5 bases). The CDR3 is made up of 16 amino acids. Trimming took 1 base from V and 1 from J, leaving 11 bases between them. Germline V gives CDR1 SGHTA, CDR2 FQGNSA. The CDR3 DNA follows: TGTGCCAGCAGCTTAGGAGAGGGTCCGTCCTACAATGAGCAGTTCTTC. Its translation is CASSLGEGPSYNEQFF.

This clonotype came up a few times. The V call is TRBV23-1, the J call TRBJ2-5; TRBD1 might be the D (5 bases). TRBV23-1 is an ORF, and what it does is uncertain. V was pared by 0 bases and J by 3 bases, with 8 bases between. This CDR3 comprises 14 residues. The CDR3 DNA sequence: TGCGCCAGCAGTCAATCTTCAGGGAAAGAGACCCAGTACTTC. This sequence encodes CASSQSSGKETQYF.

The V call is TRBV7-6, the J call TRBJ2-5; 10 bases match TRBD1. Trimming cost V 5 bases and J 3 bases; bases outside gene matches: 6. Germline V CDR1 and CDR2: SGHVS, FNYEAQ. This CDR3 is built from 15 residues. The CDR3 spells CASSLRGQGEETQYF. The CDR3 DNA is TGTGCCAGCAGCCTCCGAGGACAGGGGGAAGAGACCCAGTACTTC.

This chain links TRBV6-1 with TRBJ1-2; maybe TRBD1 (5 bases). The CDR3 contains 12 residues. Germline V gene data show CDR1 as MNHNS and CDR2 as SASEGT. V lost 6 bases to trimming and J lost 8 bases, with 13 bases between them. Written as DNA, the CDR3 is TGTGCCAGCAGGGACGGTGCAGGGGGCTACACCTTC. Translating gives CASRDGAGGYTF.

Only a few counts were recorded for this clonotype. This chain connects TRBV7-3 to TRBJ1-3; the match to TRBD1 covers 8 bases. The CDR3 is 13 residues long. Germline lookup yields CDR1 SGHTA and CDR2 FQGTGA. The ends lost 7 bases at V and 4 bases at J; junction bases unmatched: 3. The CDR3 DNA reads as TGTGCCAGCACCCCAGGGGGCGGAAACACCATATATTTT. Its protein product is CASTPGGGNTIYF.